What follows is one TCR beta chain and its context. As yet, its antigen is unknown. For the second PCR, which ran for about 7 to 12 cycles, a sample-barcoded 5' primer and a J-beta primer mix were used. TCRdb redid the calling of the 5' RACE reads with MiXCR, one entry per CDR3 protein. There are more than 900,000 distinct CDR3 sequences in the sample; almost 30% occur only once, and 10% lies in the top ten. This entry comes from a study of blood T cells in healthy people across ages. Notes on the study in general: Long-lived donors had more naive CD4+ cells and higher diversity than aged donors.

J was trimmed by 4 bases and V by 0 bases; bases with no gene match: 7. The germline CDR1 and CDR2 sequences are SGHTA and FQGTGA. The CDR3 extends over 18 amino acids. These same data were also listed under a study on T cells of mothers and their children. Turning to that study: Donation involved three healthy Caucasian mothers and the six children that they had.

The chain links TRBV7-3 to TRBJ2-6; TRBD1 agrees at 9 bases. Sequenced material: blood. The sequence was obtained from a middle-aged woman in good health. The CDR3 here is CASSLTGTGSSGANVLTF. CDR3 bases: TGTGCCAGCAGCTTAACCGGGACAGGGTCCTCCGGGGCCAACGTCCTGACTTTC.